This TCR beta chain was captured by sequencing in a study of T cells in Graves' hyperthyroidism and ophthalmopathy. Amplified TCR beta CDR3 regions came from RNA transcripts. First-round RT-PCR of the TCR CDR3 relied on the HTBI primer set. MiXCR, applied by TCRdb to the multiplex PCR reads, yields one record per CDR3 protein. The sample lists a few hundred thousand distinct CDR3 sequences; around 13% were seen once. There are many counts of this clonotype. The receptor was derived from a woman under 30 with Graves' hyperthyroidism. Input material: blood.

CDR3 DNA sequence: TGTGCCAGCAGTGAACACGACGCGAACACCGGGGAGCTGTTTTTT. Translated, it gives CASSEHDANTGELFF. J is TRBJ2-2 and V is TRBV28; D is ambiguous. V was shortened by 5 bases and J by 0 bases, with 10 bases between the two germline ends. CDR3 length: 15 residues. From germline, CDR1 is MDHEN and CDR2 SYDVKM.